This T cell receptor (beta chain) was captured by sequencing in a study of control samples from healthy donors and cancer patients. The CDR3 sequence is 13 residues long. V shed 6 bases and J shed 4 bases, with 11 bases lying between them. Germline CDR1 SEHNR, CDR2 FQNEAQ (reference sequence). Clones were read by immunoSEQ multiplex PCR, and TCRdb kept only the in-frame ones, dropping some. The table shows 150,000 or so clones, with roughly 90% occurring only once. The chain has TRBV7-9 and TRBJ2-3; D is possibly TRBD1 (5 bases). Sequencing input: blood. This receptor was identified in a man younger than 45 in good health. CDR3 nucleotides: TGTGCCAGCAGTGATCCCAGGGCAGATACGCAGTATTTT. Translated, it gives CASSDPRADTQYF.